Listed below are T cell receptor beta chains from one sample, sequenced in a study of OX40 agonist ivuxolimab in advanced cancers. The data were produced by immunoSEQ multiplex PCR, yet TCRdb's version contains in-frame clones alone and is incomplete. The sample consists of about 63,000 clones, around 88% of them appearing once. Sample: CD4+ or CD8+ T cells sorted from blood, taken in a trial of the OX40 agonist ivuxolimab. The receptor source for this set is an adult with an advanced solid tumor such as melanoma, head and neck, liver or kidney cancer. CDR3s include the opening cysteine and the closing phenylalanine or tryptophan. Each record gives: V gene, J gene, clone size, D gene, CDR3 length, CDR3 DNA, CDR3 protein. A D gene is named only where the DNA matches it firmly. Clone size is shown for a subset of rows, as once, few, many or a class of expanded clone.

>TRBV19|TRBJ1-1|.|TRBD1|16
TGTGCCAGTAGTATAGGGTCAGGGGGACAGAACACTGAAGCTTTCTTT
CASSIGSGGQNTEAFF
>TRBV6-5|TRBJ2-5|.|.|14
TGTGCCAGCAGCCTACAAGGGATGCCGGAGACCCAGTACTTC
CASSLQGMPETQYF
>TRBV11-3|TRBJ2-2|.|TRBD2|14
TGTGCCAGCAGGGGACTAGCGGATGGGGGGGAGCTGTTTTTT
CASRGLADGGELFF
>TRBV18|TRBJ1-5|.|.|16
TGTGCCAGCTCACCTAGGGACCTACTCGGGGATCAGCCCCAGCATTTT
CASSPRDLLGDQPQHF
>TRBV7-9|TRBJ2-2|.|.|11
TGTGCCAGCACCATATTCGGGGAGCTGTTTTTT
CASTIFGELFF
>TRBV5-1|TRBJ2-7|.|TRBD2|13
TGCGCCAGCAGACAAGCGGGAGGGTACGAGCAGTACTTC
CASRQAGGYEQYF
>TRBV11-3|TRBJ2-7|.|TRBD2|16
TGTGCCAGCAGCCCATGGCTAGCGGGAGAGGACTACGAGCAGTACTTC
CASSPWLAGEDYEQYF
>TRBV5-1|TRBJ2-4|few|.|12
TGCGCCAGCAGCTTGGATCGGCGCATTCAGTACTTC
CASSLDRRIQYF
>TRBV2|TRBJ2-7|.|TRBD1|13
TGTGCCAGCGGGGGGGACAGGGTGGCAGAGCAGTACTTC
CASGGDRVAEQYF
>TRBV5-1|TRBJ1-1|.|TRBD1|14
TGCGCCAGCCGAACTGGGACAGCTAACACTGAAGCTTTCTTT
CASRTGTANTEAFF
>TRBV5-1|TRBJ2-5|.|.|13
TGCGCCAGCAGCTATGGGCACCAAGAGACCCAGTACTTC
CASSYGHQETQYF
>TRBV5-1|TRBJ2-5|.|TRBD1|14
TGCGCCAGCAACCGGGACAGGGGCCAAGAGACCCAGTACTTC
CASNRDRGQETQYF
>TRBV5-1|TRBJ2-1|.|TRBD2|17
TGCGCCAGCAGCTTGGAGGATACCGGGACTAGCGGGAGGGCCTCGTTCTTC
CASSLEDTGTSGRASFF
>TRBV2|TRBJ2-4|.|TRBD1|13
TGTGCCAGCAGTGAGGGGACAGTGAACATTCAGTACTTC
CASSEGTVNIQYF
>TRBV14|TRBJ2-1|few|.|14
TGTGCCAGCAGCCACTTCGCAGGGGACCATGAGCAGTTCTTC
CASSHFAGDHEQFF
>TRBV5-4|TRBJ2-3|.|TRBD2|15
TGTGCCAGCAGCTTGGACCTAGCGGGGACGGATACGCAGTATTTT
CASSLDLAGTDTQYF
>TRBV7-9|TRBJ2-3|once|.|13
TGTGCCAGCAGCTTTTTCGGGGTGGATACGCAGTATTTT
CASSFFGVDTQYF
>TRBV19|TRBJ1-1|.|TRBD1|17
TGTGCCAGTAGTAAAAACCGGGACAGGGGGACGTACACTGAAGCTTTCTTT
CASSKNRDRGTYTEAFF
>TRBV9|TRBJ2-1|.|TRBD1|17
TGTGCCAGCAGCGTAGAGTCCGGGACAGGGAGGTCCAATGAGCAGTTCTTC
CASSVESGTGRSNEQFF
>TRBV7-8|TRBJ1-3|.|TRBD1|16
TGTGCCAGCAGCCCGTGGGACAGGGGGTCTGGAAACACCATATATTTT
CASSPWDRGSGNTIYF
>TRBV11-2|TRBJ2-7|.|TRBD1|13
TGTGCCAGCAGCAGGACAGGAGGCTACGAGCAGTACTTC
CASSRTGGYEQYF
>TRBV30|TRBJ1-1|.|.|14
TGTGCCTGGACGCGGACAGAGCTGAACACTGAAGCTTTCTTT
CAWTRTELNTEAFF
>TRBV19|TRBJ2-5|.|.|14
TGTGCCAGTAGTCCCAGGGGCCGGGGGGAGACCCAGTACTTC
CASSPRGRGETQYF
>TRBV5-6|TRBJ1-5|.|TRBD1|15
TGTGCCAGCACCATTCGGACAGGGGGCAATCAGCCCCAGCATTTT
CASTIRTGGNQPQHF
>TRBV28|TRBJ1-1|few|.|14
TGTGCCAGCAGTTTAAAGTGGGCGAACACTGAAGCTTTCTTT
CASSLKWANTEAFF
>TRBV29-1|TRBJ2-5|once|.|14
TGCAGCGTTGACGGGACAAAATTTCAAGAGACCCAGTACTTC
CSVDGTKFQETQYF
>TRBV28|TRBJ1-2|.|.|15
TGTGCCAGCAGTCCACCTGTGGGGGGTTGGGTTGGCTACACCTTC
CASSPPVGGWVGYTF
>TRBV11-1|TRBJ2-2|.|.|15
TGTGCCAGCAGCTTCTATGATAGAGGGTCCGGGGAGCTGTTTTTT
CASSFYDRGSGELFF
>TRBV6-5|TRBJ2-2|.|TRBD1|14
TGTGCCAGCAGTTGGACAGGGAGCACCGGGGAGCTGTTTTTT
CASSWTGSTGELFF
>TRBV11-3|TRBJ1-2|once|.|14
TGTGCCAGCAGCGCCGGGCAGGCTTTTGGGGGCTACACCTTC
CASSAGQAFGGYTF
>TRBV10-1|TRBJ2-5|.|TRBD1|15
TGCGCCAGCAGTCCTGGGGACAGCGCGAAAGAGACCCAGTACTTC
CASSPGDSAKETQYF
>TRBV7-8|TRBJ2-5|.|.|15
TGTGCCAGCAGCTCCCCCTTTGGGGGAGGAGAGACCCAGTACTTC
CASSSPFGGGETQYF
>TRBV11-2|TRBJ1-4|.|.|13
TGTGCCAGCAGCCTTACGCCTGGTGAAAAACTGTTTTTT
CASSLTPGEKLFF
>TRBV11-3|TRBJ2-5|.|TRBD2|15
TGTGCCAGCAGCTATAGCGGGAGCGGAGAAGAGACCCAGTACTTC
CASSYSGSGEETQYF
>TRBV9|TRBJ2-1|.|TRBD2|16
TGTGCCAGCAGCGTAGGTTTAGCGGGACTTTACAATGAGCAGTTCTTC
CASSVGLAGLYNEQFF
>TRBV7-9|TRBJ1-5|.|.|15
TGTGCCAGCAGCTTAGGCAGGGCCGGCAATCAGCCCCAGCATTTT
CASSLGRAGNQPQHF
>TRBV7-3|TRBJ2-7|.|.|15
TGTGCCAGCAGCTTAACGAGGGAGGTCGCCTACGAGCAGTACTTC
CASSLTREVAYEQYF
>TRBV4-1|TRBJ2-4|medium-sized|TRBD1|17
TGCGCCAGCAGCCTTGACCTACAGGGGGCGCAGTCAAACATTCAGTACTTC
CASSLDLQGAQSNIQYF
>TRBV27|TRBJ2-6|.|.|14
TGTGCCAGCAGTTTAAGGTCTGGGGCCAACGTCCTGACTTTC
CASSLRSGANVLTF
>TRBV18|TRBJ2-7|.|.|13
TGTGCCAGCTCACCAGGGCAGTTCTACGAGCAGTACTTC
CASSPGQFYEQYF
>TRBV5-1|TRBJ1-5|.|TRBD1|14
TGCGCCAGCAGCCAAGGGGGCTCACGGCAGCCCCAGCATTTT
CASSQGGSRQPQHF
>TRBV9|TRBJ2-1|.|TRBD2|15
TGTGCCAGCAGCGTGGAGGGAGGGACCTACAATGAGCAGTTCTTC
CASSVEGGTYNEQFF